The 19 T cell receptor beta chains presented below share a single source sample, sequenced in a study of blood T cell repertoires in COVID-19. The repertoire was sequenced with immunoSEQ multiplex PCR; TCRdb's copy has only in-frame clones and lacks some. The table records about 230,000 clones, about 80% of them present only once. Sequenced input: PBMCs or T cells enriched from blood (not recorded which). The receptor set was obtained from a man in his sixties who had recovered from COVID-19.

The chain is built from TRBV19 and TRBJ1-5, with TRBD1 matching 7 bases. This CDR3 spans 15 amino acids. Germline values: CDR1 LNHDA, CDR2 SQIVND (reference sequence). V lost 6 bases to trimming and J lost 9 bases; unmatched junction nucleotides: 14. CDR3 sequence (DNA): TGTGCCAGTAGCCCCCCCGGGACAGTCAGTTGGCCCCAGCATTTT. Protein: CASSPPGTVSWPQHF.

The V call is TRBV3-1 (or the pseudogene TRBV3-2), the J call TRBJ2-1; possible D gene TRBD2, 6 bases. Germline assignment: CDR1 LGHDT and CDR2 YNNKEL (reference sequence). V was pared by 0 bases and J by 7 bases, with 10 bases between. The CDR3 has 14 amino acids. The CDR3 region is CASSQEEGRNEQFF. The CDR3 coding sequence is TGTGCCAGCAGCCAAGAGGAGGGGCGGAATGAGCAGTTCTTC.

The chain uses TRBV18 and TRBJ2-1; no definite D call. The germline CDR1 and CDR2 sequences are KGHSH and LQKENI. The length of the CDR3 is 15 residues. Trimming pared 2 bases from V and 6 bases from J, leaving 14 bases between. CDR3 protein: CASSPTSSTGNEQFF. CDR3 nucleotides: TGTGCCAGCTCACCAACCTCCTCTACGGGCAATGAGCAGTTCTTC.

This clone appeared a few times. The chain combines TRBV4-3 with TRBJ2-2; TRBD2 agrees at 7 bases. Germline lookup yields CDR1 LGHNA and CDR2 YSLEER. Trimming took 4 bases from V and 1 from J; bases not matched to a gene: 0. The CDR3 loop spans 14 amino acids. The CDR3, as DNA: TGCGCCAGCAGCCCGGGGGGGAACACCGGGGAGCTGTTTTTT. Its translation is CASSPGGNTGELFF.

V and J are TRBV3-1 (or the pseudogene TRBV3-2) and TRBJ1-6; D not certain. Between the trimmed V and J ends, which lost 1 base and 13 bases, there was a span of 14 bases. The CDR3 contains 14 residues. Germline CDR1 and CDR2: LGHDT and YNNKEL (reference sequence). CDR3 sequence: CASSQGLAGSPLHF. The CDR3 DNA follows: TGTGCCAGCAGCCAAGGTCTGGCGGGGTCGCCCCTCCACTTT.

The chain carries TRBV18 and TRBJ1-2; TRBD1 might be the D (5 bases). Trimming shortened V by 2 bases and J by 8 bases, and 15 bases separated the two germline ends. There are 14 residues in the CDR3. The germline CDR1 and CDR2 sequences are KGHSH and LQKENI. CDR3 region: CASSPSTSGGGYTF. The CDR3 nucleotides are TGTGCCAGCTCACCATCGACCTCGGGGGGAGGCTACACCTTC. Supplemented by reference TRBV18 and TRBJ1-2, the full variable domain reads NAGVMQNPRHLVRRRGQEARLRCSPMKGHSHVYWYRQLPEEGLKFMVYLQKENIIDESGMPKERFSAEFPKEGPSILRIQQVVRGDSAAYFCASSPSTSGGGYTFGSGTRLTVV.

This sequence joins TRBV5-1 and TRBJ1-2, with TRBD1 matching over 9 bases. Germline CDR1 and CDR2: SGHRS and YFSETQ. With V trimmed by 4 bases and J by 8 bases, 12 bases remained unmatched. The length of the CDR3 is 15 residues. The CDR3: CASSPDRGRLDGYTF. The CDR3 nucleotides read TGCGCCAGCAGCCCGGACAGGGGACGGCTTGACGGCTACACCTTC.

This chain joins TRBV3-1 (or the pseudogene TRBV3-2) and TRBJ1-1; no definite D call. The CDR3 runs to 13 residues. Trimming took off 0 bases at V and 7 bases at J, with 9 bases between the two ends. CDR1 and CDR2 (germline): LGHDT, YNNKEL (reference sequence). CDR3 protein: CASSQDGGLEAFF. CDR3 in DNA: TGTGCCAGCAGCCAAGATGGAGGGCTTGAAGCTTTCTTT.

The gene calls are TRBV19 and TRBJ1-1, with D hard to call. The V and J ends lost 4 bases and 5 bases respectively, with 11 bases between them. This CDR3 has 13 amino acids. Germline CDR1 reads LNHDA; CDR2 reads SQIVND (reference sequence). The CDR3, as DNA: TGTGCCAGTAGTACTCCCGCGGGAACTGAAGCTTTCTTT. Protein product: CASSTPAGTEAFF.

The CDR3 DNA reads TGCGCCAGCAGCCACTACGCCGGGACAAAGGCTCAAGTGGAGCAGTTCTTC. Its protein product is CASSHYAGTKAQVEQFF. The chain carries TRBV4-3 and TRBJ2-1; D possibly corresponds to TRBD1 (6 bases). Germline V gene sequence: CDR1 LGHNA, CDR2 YSLEER. Trimming pared 3 bases from V and 10 bases from J, leaving 25 bases between. CDR3 length: 17 amino acids.

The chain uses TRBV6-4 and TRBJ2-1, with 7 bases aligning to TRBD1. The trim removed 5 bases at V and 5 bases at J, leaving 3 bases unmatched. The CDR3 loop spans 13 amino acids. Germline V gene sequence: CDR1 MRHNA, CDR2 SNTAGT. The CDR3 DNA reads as TGTGCCAGCAGTAGGGGACAGAACAATGAGCAGTTCTTC. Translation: CASSRGQNNEQFF.

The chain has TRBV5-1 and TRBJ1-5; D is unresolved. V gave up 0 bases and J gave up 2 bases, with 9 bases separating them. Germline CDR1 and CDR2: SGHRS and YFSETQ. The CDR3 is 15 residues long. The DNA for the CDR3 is TGCGCCAGCAGCTTGGATTCGCGGGGCAATCAGCCCCAGCATTTT. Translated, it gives CASSLDSRGNQPQHF.

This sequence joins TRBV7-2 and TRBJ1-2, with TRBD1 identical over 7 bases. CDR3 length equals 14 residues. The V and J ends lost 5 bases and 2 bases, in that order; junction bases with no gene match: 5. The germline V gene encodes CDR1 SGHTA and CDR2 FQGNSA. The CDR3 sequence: CASSTGASNYGYTF. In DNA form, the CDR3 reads TGTGCCAGCAGCACAGGGGCTTCAAACTATGGCTACACCTTC.

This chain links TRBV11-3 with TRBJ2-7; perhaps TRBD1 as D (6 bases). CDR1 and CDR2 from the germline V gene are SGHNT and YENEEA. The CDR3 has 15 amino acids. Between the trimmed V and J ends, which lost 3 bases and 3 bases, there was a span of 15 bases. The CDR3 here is CASSFSGNRDYEQYF. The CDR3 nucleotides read TGTGCCAGCAGCTTTAGTGGCAACAGGGACTACGAGCAGTACTTC.

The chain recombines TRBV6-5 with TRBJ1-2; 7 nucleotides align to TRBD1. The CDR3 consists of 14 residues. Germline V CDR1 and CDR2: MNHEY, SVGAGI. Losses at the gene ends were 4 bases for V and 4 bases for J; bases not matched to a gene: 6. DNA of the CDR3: TGTGCCAGCAGTTCTCGACAGGGCGGCTATGGCTACACCTTC. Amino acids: CASSSRQGGYGYTF.

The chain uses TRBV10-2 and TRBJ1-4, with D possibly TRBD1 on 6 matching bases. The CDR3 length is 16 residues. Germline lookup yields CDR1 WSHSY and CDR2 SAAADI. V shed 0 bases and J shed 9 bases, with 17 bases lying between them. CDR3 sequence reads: CASSESRGAQGQKLFF. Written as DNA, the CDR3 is TGCGCCAGCAGTGAGTCTCGGGGGGCACAAGGTCAAAAACTGTTTTTT.

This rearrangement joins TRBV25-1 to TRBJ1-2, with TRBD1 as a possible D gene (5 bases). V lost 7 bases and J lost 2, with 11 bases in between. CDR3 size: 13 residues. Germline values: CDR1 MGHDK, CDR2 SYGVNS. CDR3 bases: TGTGCCAGCACCCGGGGGGGGAACTATGGCTACACCTTC. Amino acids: CASTRGGNYGYTF.

CDR3 protein: CASSDISGGHNEQFF. The CDR3 region has the DNA TGTGCCAGCAGTGACATTAGCGGGGGTCATAATGAGCAGTTCTTC. The chain combines TRBV6-1 with TRBJ2-1; the match to TRBD2 covers 9 bases. The CDR3 contains 15 residues. Germline CDR1 is MNHNS and CDR2 is SASEGT. Germline trimming cut 3 bases from V and 7 bases from J; bases unmatched to any gene: 7.

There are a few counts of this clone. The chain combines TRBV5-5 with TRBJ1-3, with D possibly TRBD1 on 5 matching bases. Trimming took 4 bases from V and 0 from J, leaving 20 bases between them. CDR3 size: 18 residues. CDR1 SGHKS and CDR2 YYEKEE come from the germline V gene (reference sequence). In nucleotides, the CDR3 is TGTGCCAGCAGCGCAGGACACGTCAACCAGAACTCTGGAAACACCATATATTTT. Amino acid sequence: CASSAGHVNQNSGNTIYF. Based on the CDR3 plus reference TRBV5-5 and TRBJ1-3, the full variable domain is DAGVTQSPTHLIKTRGQQVTLRCSPISGHKSVSWYQQVLGQGPQFIFQYYEKEERGRGNFPDRFSARQFPNYSSELNVNALLLGDSALYLCASSAGHVNQNSGNTIYFGEGSWLTVV.